A single sample is the source of the 21 T cell receptor beta chains below, sequenced in a study of metastatic and nonmetastatic thyroid tumors (dated by TCRdb to about 2020). None of the patients had been given any treatment before thyroid surgery. The library was built by means of PCR. TCRdb records Illumina HiSeq 4000 as the sequencer. TCRdb reworked the public reads: Q25 trimming with fastp, MiXCR clone assembly, productive beta chains retained. The sample data list tens of thousands of clones, and approximately 26% of these were observed just once. In total, the top ten clones hold around 3.2% of the sample. The sequenced sample was blood. The receptor set was obtained from a male donor with papillary thyroid cancer or a benign thyroid nodule (not recorded which). Some clones in this sample may be carry-over from other donors' samples.

This clone is categorized as medium-sized. The genes are TRBV12-3 or TRBV12-4 and TRBJ2-1; 11 bases line up with TRBD2. The CDR3 is 14 amino acids. The J segment lost 7 bases and the V segment lost 5 bases, leaving 4 bases of the junction unmatched. The CDR3 spells CASSPGTSGNEQFF. In nucleotides, the CDR3 is TGTGCCAGCAGTCCCGGGACTAGCGGTAATGAGCAGTTCTTC.

The V call is TRBV9, the J call TRBJ1-1, with unresolved D. The CDR3 consists of 16 residues. Trimming stripped 0 bases from V and 8 bases from J, with 20 bases between. Per germline, CDR1 SGDLS and CDR2 YYNGEE. Here the CDR3 reads CASSVEGGWDLEEAFF. The CDR3 region has the DNA TGTGCCAGCAGCGTAGAAGGAGGTTGGGATCTCGAGGAAGCTTTCTTT.

The rearrangement joins TRBV28 to TRBJ2-2; 7 bases match TRBD2. Germline V gene sequence: CDR1 MDHEN, CDR2 SYDVKM. The CDR3 runs to 17 residues. With 8 bases clipped from V and 3 bases from J, the junction kept 15 bases outside the gene matches. The chain's CDR3 is CASSIFGGGRYTGELFF. The CDR3 DNA is TGTGCCAGCTCAATATTCGGCGGGGGTCGGTACACCGGGGAGCTGTTTTTT.

There are a few counts of this clone. The V and J genes are TRBV10-3 and TRBJ1-2; possible D gene TRBD1, 5 bases. This CDR3 is 15 amino acids long. Trimming left V 8 bases short and J 10 bases short, with 26 bases between. Germline CDR1 and CDR2: ENHRY and SYGVKD. CDR3 in DNA: TGTGCCATCGGGGGGACGAGCAGGAAGACGGCGGACTACACCTTC. Amino acid sequence: CAIGGTSRKTADYTF.

The genes are TRBV11-1 and TRBJ2-3; D is tentatively TRBD1 or TRBD2 (5 bases each). Germline CDR1 SGHAT, CDR2 FQDESV (reference sequence). CDR3 size: 16 residues. With 4 bases removed from V and 4 bases from J, the gap between germline ends came to 18 bases. This chain's CDR3 is CASSSTRGIMADTQYF. The CDR3 DNA sequence: TGTGCCAGCAGCTCCACTAGGGGAATAATGGCAGATACGCAGTATTTT.

This clone was detected a few times. The junction and the germline gene differ at one end; a read error may be behind it. The same CDR3 arises from other DNA sequences in this sample as well. This rearrangement joins TRBV27 to TRBJ2-7; D gene unclear. CDR1 MNHEY and CDR2 SMNVEV come from the germline V gene (reference sequence). The CDR3 contains 14 residues. CDR3 sequence (DNA): TGCGCCAGCAGTTTATTTCGGACCTCCTACGAGCAGTACTTC. Protein: CASSLFRTSYEQYF.

This clone came up many times. The chain links TRBV28 to TRBJ2-5, with 8 nucleotides matching TRBD1. Germline CDR1 reads MDHEN; CDR2 reads SYDVKM. The CDR3 is 17 amino acids. V gave up 2 bases and J gave up 5 bases; unmatched junction bases: 13. The CDR3 spells CASSLLRTGFFQETQYF. The CDR3 region has the DNA TGTGCCAGCAGTTTACTACGGACAGGGTTTTTCCAGGAGACCCAGTACTTC.

This clone was counted many times. The J gene is TRBJ1-6, the V gene TRBV20-1; 7 positions match TRBD1. This CDR3 has 11 amino acids. J was trimmed by 14 bases and V by 5 bases; bases with no gene match: 6. Germline V gene lookup returns CDR1 DFQATT and CDR2 SNEGSKA (reference sequence). CDR3 in amino acids: CSAPTGEALHF. The CDR3 coding sequence is TGCAGTGCTCCAACAGGGGAGGCCCTCCACTTT.

This clone was seen at least ten times. The chain uses TRBV27 and TRBJ1-1; no firm D call. The germline gives CDR1 MNHEY, CDR2 SMNVEV (reference sequence). The V end was cut by 0 bases, the J end by 6 bases, with 11 bases between. The CDR3 spans 14 residues. The CDR3 DNA follows: TGTGCCAGCAGTTTATCAGGGAGAGGAGCTGAAGCTTTCTTT. Translated, it gives CASSLSGRGAEAFF.

The chain links TRBV20-1 to TRBJ2-1, with 9 positions matching TRBD2. Trimming removed 5 bases from V and 7 bases from J; junction bases left unmatched: 15. This CDR3 is built from 16 residues. Germline assignment: CDR1 DFQATT and CDR2 SNEGSKA (reference sequence). The CDR3, as DNA: TGCAGTGCTCTCCCGAGGGTTAGCGGGAGAGGGAATGAGCAGTTCTTC. Residues: CSALPRVSGRGNEQFF.

At least ten counts were recorded for this clone. The rearrangement joins TRBV7-2 to TRBJ2-3; no clear D. Deletions cut 5 bases from V and 5 bases from J, with 11 bases between. The CDR3 runs 13 residues. Germline V gene sequence: CDR1 SGHTA, CDR2 FQGNSA. This chain's CDR3 is CASSPGLGDTQYF. CDR3 nucleotides: TGTGCCAGCAGCCCGGGCTTGGGAGATACGCAGTATTTT. Looking up the rest from reference TRBV7-2 and TRBJ2-3 gives the full variable domain: GAGVSQSPSNKVTEKGKDVELRCDPISGHTALYWYRQSLGQGLEFLIYFQGNSAPDKSGLPSDRFSAERTGGSVSTLTIQRTQQEDSAVYLCASSPGLGDTQYFGPGTRLTVL.

In this sample, this clone turned up a few times. V usage is TRBV6-1 and J usage is TRBJ2-5; 11 positions agree with TRBD2. The V gene end was trimmed by 10 bases and the J gene end by 2 bases; junction bases not matched to a gene: 3. The germline CDR1 and CDR2 sequences are MNHNS and SASEGT. CDR3 length equals 13 residues. CDR3 protein: CATRLAGQETQYF. DNA of the CDR3: TGTGCCACTCGACTAGCGGGGCAAGAGACCCAGTACTTC.

In its sample, this clone is medium-sized. This sequence joins TRBV28 and TRBJ2-7; TRBD1 aligns across 8 bases. CDR1 is MDHEN, CDR2 SYDVKM, per germline. CDR3 length equals 14 residues. Trimming removed 3 bases from V and 5 bases from J; junction bases left unmatched: 6. DNA for the CDR3: TGTGCCAGCAGTTTGACCCAGGGGGCGGACGAGCAGTACTTC. Translating it yields CASSLTQGADEQYF.

This clone has ten or more counts. The CDR3: CSVEGRMNTEAFF. The CDR3 DNA reads as TGCAGCGTTGAAGGCCGGATGAACACTGAAGCTTTCTTT. This sequence joins TRBV29-1 and TRBJ1-1; no reliable D call. The germline V gene encodes CDR1 SQVTM and CDR2 ANQGSEA. The CDR3 covers 13 residues. V was pared by 1 base and J by 0 bases, with 6 bases between.

Only a few counts were recorded for this clone. One end of the junction varies from germline; a read error may be responsible. The rearrangement links TRBV6-6 to TRBJ2-6; 7 bases match TRBD2. This CDR3 has 16 residues. Germline loops: CDR1 MNHNY, CDR2 SVGAGI (reference sequence). CDR3 region: CDSSTRGVSGAKVLTF. For the CDR3, the DNA is TGTGACAGCAGTACTCGGGGGGTCTCTGGGGCCAAAGTCCTGACTTTC.

This clone was picked up many times. The chain employs TRBV5-1 and TRBJ2-5, with D perhaps TRBD2 (6 bases). The CDR3 length is 16 residues. Trimming removed 0 bases from V and 1 base from J, with 13 bases in between. The germline V gene encodes CDR1 SGHRS and CDR2 YFSETQ. The CDR3 region is CASSLARVGGQETQYF. DNA for the CDR3: TGCGCCAGCAGCTTGGCCCGGGTGGGGGGCCAAGAGACCCAGTACTTC.

This clone was counted ten times or more. V is TRBV25-1 and J is TRBJ2-1; D not certain. V lost 4 bases, J lost 6 bases, and 4 bases lay in between. This CDR3 region has 11 residues. Germline lookup yields CDR1 MGHDK and CDR2 SYGVNS. For the CDR3, the DNA is TGTGCCAGCAGTGTTGTCAATGAGCAGTTCTTC. This codes for CASSVVNEQFF. The full variable domain, in which reference TRBV25-1 and TRBJ2-1 provide the parts outside the CDR3, is EADIYQTPRYLVIGTGKKITLECSQTMGHDKMYWYQQDPGMELHLIHYSYGVNSTEKGDLSSESTVSRIRTEHFPLTLESARPSHTSQYLCASSVVNEQFFGPGTRLTVL.

The gene calls are TRBV10-3 and TRBJ2-3; weak D call: TRBD2 (5 bases). The germline gives CDR1 ENHRY, CDR2 SYGVKD. Trimming pared 8 bases from V and 2 bases from J, leaving 11 bases between. The CDR3 totals 13 residues. In nucleotides, the CDR3 is TGTGCCATCCACCCGACTAACACAGATACGCAGTATTTT. This encodes CAIHPTNTDTQYF.

This clone was recorded many times. The chain employs TRBV9 and TRBJ2-3; D is ambiguous. This CDR3 region has 13 residues. Trimming shortened V by 3 bases and J by 4 bases, and 9 bases separated the two germline ends. Germline V gene sequence: CDR1 SGDLS, CDR2 YYNGEE. The CDR3 region has the DNA TGTGCCAGCAGCGGTTTGCAAGCAGATACGCAGTATTTT. This codes for CASSGLQADTQYF. Together with reference TRBV9 and TRBJ2-3, the CDR3 gives the full variable domain: DSGVTQTPKHLITATGQRVTLRCSPRSGDLSVYWYQQSLDQGLQFLIQYYNGEERAKGNILERFSAQQFPDLHSELNLSSLELGDSALYFCASSGLQADTQYFGPGTRLTVL.

Turning to this clone: A junction end diverges from the germline sequence, so it may reflect a read error. The chain combines TRBV29-1 with TRBJ2-6; a possible D gene is TRBD1 (6 bases). Germline loops: CDR1 SQVTM, CDR2 ANQGSEA. The CDR3 totals 17 residues. The DNA of the CDR3 is TGCATCGTTGTGTTAGGACAGCCTTACTCTGGGGCCAACGTCCTGACTTTC. Amino acid sequence: CIVVLGQPYSGANVLTF. Full variable domain (outside the CDR3, taken from reference TRBV29-1 and TRBJ2-6): SAVISQKPSRDICQRGTSLTIQCQVDSQVTMMFWYRQQPGQSLTLIATANQGSEATYESGFVIDKFPISRPNLTFSTLTVSNMSPEDSSIYLCIVVLGQPYSGANVLTFGAGSRLTVL.

This clone was observed a handful of times. The J gene is TRBJ2-7, the V gene TRBV25-1; TRBD2 might be the D (6 bases). Germline assignment: CDR1 MGHDK and CDR2 SYGVNS. V lost 6 bases, J lost 6 bases, and 12 bases lay in between. The CDR3 consists of 12 residues. The CDR3 loop is CASRGLPGEQYF. CDR3 coding DNA: TGTGCCAGCAGGGGACTTCCCGGCGAGCAGTACTTC.